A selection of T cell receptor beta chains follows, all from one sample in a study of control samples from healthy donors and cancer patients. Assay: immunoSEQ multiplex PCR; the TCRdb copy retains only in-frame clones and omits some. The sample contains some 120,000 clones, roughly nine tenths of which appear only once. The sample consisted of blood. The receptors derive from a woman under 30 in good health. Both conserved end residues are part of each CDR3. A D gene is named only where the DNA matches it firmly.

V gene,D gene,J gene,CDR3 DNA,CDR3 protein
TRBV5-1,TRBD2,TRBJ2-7,TGCGCCAGCAGCCGCGAGCGGGGCCCCTCCTACGAGCAGTACTTC,CASSRERGPSYEQYF
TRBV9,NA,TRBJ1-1,TGTGCCAGCAGCCTATACCCCGACAGTGAAGCTTTCTTT,CASSLYPDSEAFF
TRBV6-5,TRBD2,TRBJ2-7,TGTGCCAGTTTAGCGGGACCTACCTACGAGCAGTACTTC,CASLAGPTYEQYF
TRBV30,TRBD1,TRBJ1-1,TGTGCCTGGGACAGGGGAGACACTGAAGCTTTCTTT,CAWDRGDTEAFF
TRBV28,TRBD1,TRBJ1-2,TGTGCCAGCAGTTTGTCCGGACAGGGATCCTTTGGCTACACCTTC,CASSLSGQGSFGYTF
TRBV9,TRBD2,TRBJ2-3,TGTGCCAGCAGCGTAGTCGGACTAGCGGGGGGGCGGGATACGCAGTATTTT,CASSVVGLAGGRDTQYF
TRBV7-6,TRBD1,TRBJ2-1,TGTGCCAGCAGCTTAGGCCAGGGGGCCACGGATGAGCAGTTCTTC,CASSLGQGATDEQFF
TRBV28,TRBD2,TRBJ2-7,TGTGCCAGCATCCAGGAGGGACTAGGACGTCTGGAGCAGTACTTC,CASIQEGLGRLEQYF
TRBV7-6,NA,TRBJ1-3,TGTGCCAGCAGCTTAGCTTCGCCGATCTCTGGAAACACCATATATTTT,CASSLASPISGNTIYF
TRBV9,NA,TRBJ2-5,TGTGCCAGCAATACGCAGTCGGGGGAGACCCAGTACTTC,CASNTQSGETQYF
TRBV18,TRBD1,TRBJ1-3,TGTGCCAGCTCACCAAACCGGGACAGGGCTTCGTTCGGAAACACCATATATTTT,CASSPNRDRASFGNTIYF
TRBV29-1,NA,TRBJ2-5,TGCAGCGTTGGCCAGATGGCGGACAGAAAAGAGACCCAGTACTTC,CSVGQMADRKETQYF
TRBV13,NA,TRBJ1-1,TGTGCCAGCAGCTTTAGGGCGGCGAACACTGAAGCTTTCTTT,CASSFRAANTEAFF
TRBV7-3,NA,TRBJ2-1,TGTGCCAGCAGCTTGCATACGGGATTCGGTGAGCAGTTCTTC,CASSLHTGFGEQFF
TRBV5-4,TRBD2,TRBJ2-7,TGTGCCAGCAGCTTTAGAGCGGGAGAAGCCGAGCAGTACTTC,CASSFRAGEAEQYF
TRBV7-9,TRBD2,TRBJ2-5,TGTGCCAGCAGCGGGGGACTAGCGGGGGTCATTGAGACCCAGTACTTC,CASSGGLAGVIETQYF